This entry lists 11 T cell receptor beta chains sequenced from one sample in a study of post-analysis software for immune sequencing data. The antigens for these receptors are not known. Unique molecular identifiers were built into the TCR beta cDNA libraries. Using its own MiXCR run on the PCR reads, TCRdb lists one record per CDR3 protein. Found here are 430,000 or so distinct CDR3 sequences, approximately 39% of them singletons; the top ten hold 7.5% to 8.5%. Notes on the study in general: TRBV segments more frequent in patients than in controls numbered roughly five and included TRBV5-6, TRBV5-1 and TRBV20-1.

Sequenced: blood. The receptors shown here come from a girl aged 2 to 10 with multiple sclerosis.

The V and J genes are TRBV29-1 and TRBJ1-5, with a possible D match to TRBD1 (5 bases). This CDR3 has 12 amino acids. The ends were cut back, 4 bases at V and 7 bases at J, with 11 bases in the middle. Germline V gives CDR1 SQVTM, CDR2 ANQGSEA. The CDR3 here is CSVGGGGQPQHF. CDR3 in DNA: TGCAGCGTTGGTGGGGGAGGGCAGCCCCAGCATTTT.

This chain links TRBV5-1 with TRBJ2-1, with 11 bases lining up with TRBD2. The CDR3 has 13 residues. The junction had 2 bases not matched to a gene; V was cut back by 3 bases and J by 9 bases. Germline CDR1 is SGHRS and CDR2 is YFSETQ. In DNA, the CDR3 is TGCGCCAGCAGCTCACTAGCGGGAGTTGAGCAGTTCTTC. It yields the protein CASSSLAGVEQFF.

This chain links TRBV5-1 with TRBJ1-2; TRBD1 aligns across 9 bases. The CDR3 extends over 17 amino acids. In germline, CDR1 is SGHRS, CDR2 YFSETQ. The junction had 12 bases not matched to a gene; V was cut back by 4 bases and J by 2 bases. The CDR3 coding sequence is TGCGCCAGCAGCAACTCCGGGACAGGGCGAGTAAACTATGGCTACACCTTC. This gives the protein CASSNSGTGRVNYGYTF.

This clonotype has a handful of counts. The chain uses TRBV7-2 and TRBJ1-2, with D perhaps matching TRBD1 (6 bases). This CDR3 is 16 amino acids long. V shed 2 bases and J shed 4 bases, with 17 bases lying between them. CDR1 and CDR2 (germline): SGHTA, FQGNSA. The CDR3 region is CASSLSGGPKGYGYTF. CDR3 coding DNA: TGTGCCAGCAGCTTATCGGGGGGCCCGAAGGGCTATGGCTACACCTTC.

The chain is built from TRBV7-9 and TRBJ1-4; D perhaps matches TRBD1 (6 bases). Per the germline V gene, CDR1 is SEHNR and CDR2 is FQNEAQ (reference sequence). V was clipped by 3 bases and J by 6 bases, with 14 bases between them. This CDR3 region has 15 residues. DNA for the CDR3: TGTGCCAGCAGCTTCGGCCAGGGGCAAGATGAAAAACTGTTTTTT. This encodes CASSFGQGQDEKLFF. Combining the CDR3 with reference TRBV7-9 and TRBJ1-4 gives the whole variable domain DTGVSQNPRHKITKRGQNVTFRCDPISEHNRLYWYRQTLGQGPEFLTYFQNEAQLEKSRLLSDRFSAERPKGSFSTLEIQRTEQGDSAMYLCASSFGQGQDEKLFFGSGTQLSVL.

V and J are TRBV6-6 and TRBJ2-7; weak D call: TRBD2 (7 bases). V dropped 1 base and J dropped 7 bases, with 14 bases sitting between them. In germline, CDR1 is MNHNY, CDR2 SVGAGI (reference sequence). The CDR3 is made up of 14 amino acids. CDR3 nucleotide sequence: TGTGCCAGCAGTTACTTCGTGGGAGGGGGGGAGCAGTACTTC. Amino acid sequence: CASSYFVGGGEQYF.

The chain uses TRBV29-1 and TRBJ2-7; D is tentatively TRBD1 or TRBD2 (6 bases each). Trimming stripped 0 bases from V and 7 bases from J, with 13 bases between. CDR1 and CDR2 (germline): SQVTM, ANQGSEA. The CDR3 runs 13 residues. CDR3 protein: CSVEEGGPLEQYF. The CDR3 nucleotides read TGCAGCGTTGAAGAGGGGGGCCCCTTAGAGCAGTACTTC.

The chain employs TRBV20-1 and TRBJ2-1; 8 bases agree with TRBD1. CDR3 length: 16 amino acids. The germline V gene has CDR1 DFQATT and CDR2 SNEGSKA (reference sequence). With V trimmed by 2 bases and J by 7 bases, 13 bases remained unmatched. The CDR3 loop reads CSARLQGQGMMNEQFF. CDR3 coding DNA: TGCAGTGCTAGACTGCAAGGACAGGGAATGATGAATGAGCAGTTCTTC.

J is TRBJ2-2 and V is TRBV4-3; 7 bases fit TRBD2. Per the germline V gene, CDR1 is LGHNA and CDR2 is YSLEER. The CDR3 sequence is 16 residues long. J was trimmed by 3 bases and V by 0 bases; bases with no gene match: 4. The chain's CDR3 is CASSQDLAGDTGELFF. The CDR3 region has the DNA TGCGCCAGCAGCCAAGATCTTGCGGGAGACACCGGGGAGCTGTTTTTT.

This clonotype was recorded a few times. The V call is TRBV6-1, the J call TRBJ1-1; D is ambiguous. There are 16 residues in the CDR3. V was pared by 6 bases and J by 0 bases, with 17 bases between. Germline CDR1 MNHNS, CDR2 SASEGT. CDR3 amino acids: CASRRGETYMNTEAFF. The DNA of the CDR3 is TGTGCCAGCAGACGGGGAGAGACGTACATGAACACTGAAGCTTTCTTT.

In its sample, this clonotype was seen a few times. The rearrangement uses TRBV20-1 and TRBJ2-7; 7 bases are a match to TRBD2. V was clipped by 6 bases and J by 6 bases; unmatched bases: 14. The CDR3 covers 14 residues. Germline V CDR1 and CDR2: DFQATT, SNEGSKA (reference sequence). The CDR3 here is CSARPGTTRGEQYF. CDR3 DNA sequence: TGCAGTGCAAGACCAGGGACTACGAGAGGCGAGCAGTACTTC.